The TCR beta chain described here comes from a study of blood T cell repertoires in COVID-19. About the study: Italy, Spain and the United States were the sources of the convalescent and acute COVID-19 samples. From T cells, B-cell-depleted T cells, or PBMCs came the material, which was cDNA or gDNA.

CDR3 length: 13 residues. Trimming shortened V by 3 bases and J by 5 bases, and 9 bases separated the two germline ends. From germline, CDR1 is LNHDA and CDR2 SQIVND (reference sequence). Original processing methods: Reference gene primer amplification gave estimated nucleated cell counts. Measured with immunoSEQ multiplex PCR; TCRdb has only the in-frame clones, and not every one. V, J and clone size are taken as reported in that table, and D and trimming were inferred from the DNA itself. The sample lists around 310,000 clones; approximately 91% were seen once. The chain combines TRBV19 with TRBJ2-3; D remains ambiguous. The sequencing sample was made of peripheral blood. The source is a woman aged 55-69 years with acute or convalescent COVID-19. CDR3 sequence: CASSIPYGDTQYF. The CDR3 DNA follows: TGTGCCAGTAGTATCCCATACGGAGATACGCAGTATTTT.